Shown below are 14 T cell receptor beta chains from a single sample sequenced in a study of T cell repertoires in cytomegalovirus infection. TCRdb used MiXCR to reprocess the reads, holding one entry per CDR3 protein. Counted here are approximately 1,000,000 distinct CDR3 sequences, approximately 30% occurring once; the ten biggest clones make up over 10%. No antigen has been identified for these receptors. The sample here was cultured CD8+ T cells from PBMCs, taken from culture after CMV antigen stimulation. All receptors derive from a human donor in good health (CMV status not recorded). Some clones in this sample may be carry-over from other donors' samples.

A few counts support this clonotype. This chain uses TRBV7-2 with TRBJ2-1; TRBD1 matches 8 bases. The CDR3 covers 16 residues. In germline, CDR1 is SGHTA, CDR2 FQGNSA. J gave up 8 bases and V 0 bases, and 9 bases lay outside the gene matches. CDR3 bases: TGTACCAGCAGCTTAGCTCCGGGACAGGCCTTATATGAGCAGTTCTTC. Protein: CTSSLAPGQALYEQFF.

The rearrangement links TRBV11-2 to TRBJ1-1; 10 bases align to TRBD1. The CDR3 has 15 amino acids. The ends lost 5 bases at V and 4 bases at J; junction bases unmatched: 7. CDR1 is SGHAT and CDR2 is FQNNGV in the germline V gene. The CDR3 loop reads CASSPKWTGGTEAFF. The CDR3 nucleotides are TGTGCCAGCAGCCCCAAATGGACAGGGGGCACTGAAGCTTTCTTT. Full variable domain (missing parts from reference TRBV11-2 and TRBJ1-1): EAGVAQSPRYKIIEKRQSVAFWCNPISGHATLYWYQQILGQGPKLLIQFQNNGVVDDSQLPKDRFSAERLKGVDSTLKIQPAKLEDSAVYLCASSPKWTGGTEAFFGQGTRLTVV.

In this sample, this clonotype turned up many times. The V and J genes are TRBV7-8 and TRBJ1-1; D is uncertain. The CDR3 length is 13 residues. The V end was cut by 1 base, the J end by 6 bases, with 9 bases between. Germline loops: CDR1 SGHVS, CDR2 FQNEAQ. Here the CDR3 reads CASSLDSGAEAFF. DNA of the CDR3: TGTGCCAGCAGCTTAGACAGTGGCGCTGAAGCTTTCTTT.

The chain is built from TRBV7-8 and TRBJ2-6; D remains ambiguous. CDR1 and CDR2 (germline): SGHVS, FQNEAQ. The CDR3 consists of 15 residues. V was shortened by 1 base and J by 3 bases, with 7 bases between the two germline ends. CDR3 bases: TGTGCCAGCAGCTTAGGGTTTTTTGGGGCCAACGTCCTGACTTTC. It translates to CASSLGFFGANVLTF.

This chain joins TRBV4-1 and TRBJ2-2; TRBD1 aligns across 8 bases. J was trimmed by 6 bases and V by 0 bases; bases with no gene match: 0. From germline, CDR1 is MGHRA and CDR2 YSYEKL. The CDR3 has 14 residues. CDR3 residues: CASSQEGQAGELFF. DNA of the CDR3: TGCGCCAGCAGCCAAGAGGGACAGGCCGGGGAGCTGTTTTTT.

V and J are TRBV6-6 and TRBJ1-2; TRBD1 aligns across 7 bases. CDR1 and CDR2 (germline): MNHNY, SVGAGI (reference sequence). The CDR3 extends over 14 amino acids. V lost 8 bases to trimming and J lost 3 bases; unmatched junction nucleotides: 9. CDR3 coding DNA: TGTGCCAGCGAGGAAGGGGACAGCTACTATGGCTACACCTTC. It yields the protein CASEEGDSYYGYTF.

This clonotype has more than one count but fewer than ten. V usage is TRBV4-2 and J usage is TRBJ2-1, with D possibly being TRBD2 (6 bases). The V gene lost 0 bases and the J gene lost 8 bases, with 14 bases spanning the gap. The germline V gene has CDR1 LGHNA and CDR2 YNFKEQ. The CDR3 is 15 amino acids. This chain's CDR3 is CASSQDLWRGDEQFF. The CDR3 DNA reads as TGTGCCAGCAGCCAAGATCTCTGGCGGGGCGATGAGCAGTTCTTC.

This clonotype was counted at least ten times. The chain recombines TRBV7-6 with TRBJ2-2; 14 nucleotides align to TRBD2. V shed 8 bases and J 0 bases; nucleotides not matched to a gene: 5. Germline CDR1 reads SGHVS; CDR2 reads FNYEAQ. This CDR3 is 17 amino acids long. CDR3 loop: CASRLAGGLSNTGELFF. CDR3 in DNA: TGTGCCAGCCGACTAGCGGGGGGGCTCTCGAACACCGGGGAGCTGTTTTTT.

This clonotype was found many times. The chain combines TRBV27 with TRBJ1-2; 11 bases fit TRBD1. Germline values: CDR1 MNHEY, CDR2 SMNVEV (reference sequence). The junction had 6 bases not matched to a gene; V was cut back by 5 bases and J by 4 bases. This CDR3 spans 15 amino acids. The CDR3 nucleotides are TGTGCCAGCAGTCCCGGGACAGGGGGATTCTATGGCTACACCTTC. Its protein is CASSPGTGGFYGYTF.

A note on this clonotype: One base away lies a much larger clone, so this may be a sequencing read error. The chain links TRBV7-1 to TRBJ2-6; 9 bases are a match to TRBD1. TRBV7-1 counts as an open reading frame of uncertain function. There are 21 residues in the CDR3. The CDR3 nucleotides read TGTACCAGCGGAGGATACAAGGGGGTCGGGACAGGGCTACCTGGGGCCAACGTCCTGACTTTC. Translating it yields CTSGGYKGVGTGLPGANVLTF.

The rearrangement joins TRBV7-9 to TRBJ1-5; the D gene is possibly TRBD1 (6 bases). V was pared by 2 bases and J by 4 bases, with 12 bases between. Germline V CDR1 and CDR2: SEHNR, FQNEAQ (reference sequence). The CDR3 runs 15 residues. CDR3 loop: CASSLPGVANQPQHF. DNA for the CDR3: TGTGCCAGCAGCTTACCAGGGGTGGCAAATCAGCCCCAGCATTTT. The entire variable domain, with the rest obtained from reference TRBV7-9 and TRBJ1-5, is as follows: DTGVSQNPRHKITKRGQNVTFRCDPISEHNRLYWYRQTLGQGPEFLTYFQNEAQLEKSRLLSDRFSAERPKGSFSTLEIQRTEQGDSAMYLCASSLPGVANQPQHFGDGTRLSIL.

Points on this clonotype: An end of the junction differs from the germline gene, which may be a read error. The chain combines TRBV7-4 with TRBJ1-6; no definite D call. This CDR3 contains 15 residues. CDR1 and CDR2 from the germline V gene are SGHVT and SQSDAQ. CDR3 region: CASLLRHLYNSPLYF. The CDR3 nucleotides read TGTGCCAGCCTCCTCCGACACCTCTATAATTCACCCCTCTACTTT.

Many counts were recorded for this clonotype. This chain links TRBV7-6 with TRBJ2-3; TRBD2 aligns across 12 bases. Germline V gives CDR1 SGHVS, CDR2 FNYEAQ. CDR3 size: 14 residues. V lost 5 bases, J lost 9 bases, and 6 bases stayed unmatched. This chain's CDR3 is CASSQTSGGSTQYF. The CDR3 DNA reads TGTGCCAGCAGCCAGACTAGCGGGGGAAGCACGCAGTATTTT.

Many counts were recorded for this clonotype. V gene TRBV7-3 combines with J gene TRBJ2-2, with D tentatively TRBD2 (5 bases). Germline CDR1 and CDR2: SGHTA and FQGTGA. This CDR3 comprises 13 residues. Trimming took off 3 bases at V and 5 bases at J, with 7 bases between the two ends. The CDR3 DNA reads TGTGCCAGCAGCTTTGAGGGAACCGGGGAGCTGTTTTTT. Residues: CASSFEGTGELFF.